The subject of this entry is one TCR beta chain. The antigen remains unidentified. The data derive from a study of prognosis after radiotherapy for stage I lung cancer. Overall study context: Among the enrolled patients, roughly 14 had newly diagnosed primary stage I lung tumors, while about 5 had oligometastatic NSCLC following surgical resection of the primary tumor. A handful of patients developed distant metastases (median about 7 months) after radiotherapy; 15 showed no significant progression. All non-small cell lung cancer patients were considered medically inoperable.

Trimming left V 0 bases short and J 5 bases short, with 3 bases between. The CDR3 totals 11 residues. Germline lookup yields CDR1 DFQATT and CDR2 SNEGSKA (reference sequence). Study-wide results and limits: Patients given stereotactic body radiation therapy showed fewer unique TCR clones afterward, median 10,088 versus 6,861.

With two-round multiplex PCR, TCR beta CDR3 sequences were amplified from genomic DNA. Specific primers for each TRBV and TRBJ gene were what first-round PCR used. From the multiplex PCR reads, TCRdb called clonotypes with MiXCR, one entry per CDR3 protein. The table lists about 20,000 distinct CDR3 sequences, roughly two fifths of them singletons. The chain employs TRBV20-1 and TRBJ2-3, with no clear D. The clonotype originates from a donor at least 50 years old with non-small cell lung cancer. The sample was PBMCs, taken before or after stereotactic body radiation therapy (not recorded which). This CDR3 reads CSAREVDTQYF. The DNA of the CDR3 is TGCAGTGCTAGAGAGGTAGATACGCAGTATTTT.